These 21 T cell receptor beta chains were sequenced from one sample in a study of patients and donors after allogeneic stem cell transplantation. TCRdb reanalysed the RT-PCR reads using MiXCR and keeps one entry per CDR3 protein. The table has roughly 940,000 distinct CDR3 sequences, approximately 18% seen once. Sequences were obtained from blood, either unsorted or a sorted T cell fraction (not recorded which). The receptors were gathered from a human donor who was either an allogeneic HSCT recipient or a stem cell or donor lymphocyte infusion donor (not recorded which). It is not recorded whose cells these are; they may come from a transplant donor.

At least ten counts were recorded for this clonotype. V usage is TRBV29-1 and J usage is TRBJ2-2; a possible D gene is TRBD2 (6 bases). Trimming shortened V by 7 bases and J by 7 bases, and 19 bases separated the two germline ends. CDR3 size: 14 residues. Looked up from germline, CDR1 is SQVTM and CDR2 is ANQGSEA. The CDR3: CSAADSGDGGELFF. CDR3 DNA: TGCAGCGCAGCCGACTCGGGGGATGGCGGGGAGCTGTTTTTT.

V is TRBV12-3 or TRBV12-4 and J is TRBJ1-1; D gene ambiguous. V was trimmed by 4 bases and J by 3 bases, leaving 18 bases between them. The CDR3 consists of 16 residues. The CDR3 loop is CASSSPLQVEDTEAFF. CDR3 bases: TGTGCCAGCAGTTCGCCCCTCCAGGTCGAGGACACTGAAGCTTTCTTT.

This clonotype was seen a few times. The V call is TRBV29-1, the J call TRBJ2-2; 7 nucleotides align to TRBD1. CDR3 size: 14 residues. CDR1 is SQVTM, CDR2 ANQGSEA, per germline. Trimming removed 6 bases from V and 1 base from J; junction bases left unmatched: 5. The CDR3 DNA follows: TGCAGCGTACCGGGACAGCAGAACACCGGGGAGCTGTTTTTT. The encoded protein is CSVPGQQNTGELFF.

This clonotype was seen a few times. The V gene is TRBV12-3 or TRBV12-4, the J gene TRBJ1-1; weak D call: TRBD1 (5 bases). The CDR3 loop spans 15 amino acids. Trimming left V 2 bases short and J 1 base short, with 11 bases between. The CDR3 protein is CASSLTGLPNTEAFF. In DNA, the CDR3 is TGTGCCAGCAGTTTAACGGGACTTCCGAACACTGAAGCTTTCTTT.

This clonotype was observed many times. This chain joins TRBV4-2 and TRBJ1-5; no definite D call. With 0 bases removed from V and 4 bases from J, the gap between germline ends came to 10 bases. The CDR3 is 15 residues long. The germline gives CDR1 LGHNA, CDR2 YNFKEQ. CDR3 nucleotides: TGTGCCAGCAGCCAAGATTCCGGCGGAAATCAGCCCCAGCATTTT. Its protein product is CASSQDSGGNQPQHF.

This clonotype has a handful of counts. J is TRBJ2-7 and V is TRBV27; either TRBD1 or TRBD2 may supply D (5 bases each). The length of the CDR3 is 15 residues. The germline V and J ends were trimmed by 6 bases and 0 bases, with 15 bases remaining between them. Germline V gene data show CDR1 as MNHEY and CDR2 as SMNVEV (reference sequence). CDR3 sequence reads: CASSQGPMSSYEQYF. DNA for the CDR3: TGTGCCAGCAGCCAGGGACCTATGAGCTCCTACGAGCAGTACTTC.

This clonotype occurred a few times. The rearrangement uses TRBV7-2 and TRBJ2-3, with 12 bases that match TRBD2. This CDR3 has 17 residues. Germline V lookup: CDR1 SGHTA, CDR2 FQGNSA. The J segment lost 5 bases and the V segment lost 3 bases, leaving 9 bases of the junction unmatched. The CDR3 DNA sequence: TGTGCCAGCAGCTTTGGGCTAGCGGGGGGGCTTGGAGATACGCAGTATTTT. Protein: CASSFGLAGGLGDTQYF.

This clonotype was seen only a few times. The chain is built from TRBV5-1 and TRBJ2-1; 10 bases line up with TRBD2. This CDR3 region has 15 residues. With V trimmed by 0 bases and J by 7 bases, 4 bases remained unmatched. The germline CDR1 and CDR2 sequences are SGHRS and YFSETQ. The CDR3 sequence: CASSLASGRENEQFF. The CDR3 DNA is TGCGCCAGCAGCTTGGCTAGCGGGAGAGAAAATGAGCAGTTCTTC.

In this sample, this clonotype turned up many times. One end of the junction fails to match germline, which may point to a read error. The CDR3: CASSLEAGGSYEQYF. In DNA, the CDR3 is TGTGCCAGCAGTTTAGAAGCGGGGGGAAGTTACGAGCAGTACTTC. The chain employs TRBV5-1 and TRBJ2-7, with 9 bases fitting TRBD2. This CDR3 is built from 15 residues. Germline-derived CDR1 and CDR2 are SGHRS and YFSETQ.

The rearrangement uses TRBV10-3 and TRBJ2-7, with D perhaps matching TRBD1 or TRBD2 (5 bases each). The CDR3 covers 14 residues. CDR1 and CDR2 (germline): ENHRY, SYGVKD. Trimming left V 3 bases short and J 2 bases short, with 11 bases between. This CDR3 reads CAISDSRGAYEQYF. The CDR3 nucleotides read TGTGCCATCAGTGACTCGAGAGGGGCCTACGAGCAGTACTTC.

The V and J genes are TRBV5-1 and TRBJ1-6; no firm D call. The CDR3 sequence is 15 residues long. Per germline, CDR1 SGHRS and CDR2 YFSETQ. V gave up 0 bases and J gave up 7 bases, with 11 bases separating them. In DNA form, the CDR3 reads TGCGCCAGCAGCTTGGCCCCCCGGGAGAATTCACCCCTCCACTTT. Its translation: CASSLAPRENSPLHF.

This rearrangement joins TRBV11-2 to TRBJ1-3; D is uncertain. This CDR3 region has 18 residues. Germline-derived CDR1 and CDR2 are SGHAT and FQNNGV. The V end lost 5 bases, the J end lost 0 bases, and 20 bases lay between the germline ends. The DNA of the CDR3 is TGTGCCAGCAGCCTACAACCCCTCGTGGGTTTCTCTGGAAACACCATATATTTT. Its translation: CASSLQPLVGFSGNTIYF.

The chain combines TRBV6-1 with TRBJ1-6, with D unresolved. V gave up 8 bases and J gave up 9 bases, with 8 bases separating them. The CDR3 sequence is 11 residues long. Germline V gene sequence: CDR1 MNHNS, CDR2 SASEGT. This CDR3 reads CASQLGSPLHF. In nucleotides, the CDR3 is TGTGCCAGCCAATTAGGTTCACCCCTCCACTTT.

The J gene is TRBJ2-2, the V gene TRBV6-1; D is possibly TRBD1 (5 bases). The V end was cut by 1 base, the J end by 6 bases, with 18 bases between. Germline-derived CDR1 and CDR2 are MNHNS and SASEGT. The CDR3 totals 17 residues. The CDR3 reads CASSEESWGRVAGELFF. DNA of the CDR3: TGTGCCAGCAGTGAAGAGTCTTGGGGCAGGGTTGCCGGGGAGCTGTTTTTT.

The chain has TRBV2 and TRBJ1-5; D is ambiguous. CDR3 length equals 14 residues. Deletions cut 4 bases from V and 1 base from J, with 8 bases between. Germline V gene data show CDR1 as SNHLY and CDR2 as FYNNEI. CDR3 bases: TGTGCCAGCAGTGGAGCCTTCAGCAATCAGCCCCAGCATTTT. Protein product: CASSGAFSNQPQHF.

This rearrangement joins TRBV2 to TRBJ2-3, with TRBD2 identical over 8 bases. Germline CDR1 and CDR2: SNHLY and FYNNEI. Losses at the gene ends were 6 bases for V and 1 base for J; bases not matched to a gene: 9. This CDR3 is built from 16 residues. The CDR3 bases are TGTGCCAGCAGCATGCAGGGGACTAGTGGCACAGATACGCAGTATTTT. As protein: CASSMQGTSGTDTQYF.

The V gene is TRBV5-1, the J gene TRBJ2-5; tentative D call: TRBD2 (5 bases). Trimming shortened V by 7 bases and J by 5 bases, and 15 bases separated the two germline ends. Germline CDR1 is SGHRS and CDR2 is YFSETQ. This CDR3 contains 13 residues. The CDR3 region has the DNA TGCGCCAGCGGGGAGATATTGCGGGAGACCCAGTACTTC. It is translated as CASGEILRETQYF.

The sample holds a few counts of this clonotype. A single base separates this from a much larger clone, so it may be a read error. The J gene is TRBJ2-2, the V gene TRBV27; D call uncertain. The V end lost 6 bases, the J end lost 4 bases, and 3 bases lay between the germline ends. CDR1 and CDR2 (germline): MNHEY, SMNVEV (reference sequence). The CDR3 is 11 amino acids. CDR3 sequence (DNA): TGTGCCAGCAGGGCCACCGGGGAGCTGTTTTTT. Translating gives CASRATGELFF.

This rearrangement joins TRBV5-1 to TRBJ2-7, with D tentatively TRBD1 or TRBD2 (5 bases each). V lost 4 bases to trimming and J lost 6 bases, with 11 bases between them. Germline V gene lookup returns CDR1 SGHRS and CDR2 YFSETQ. The CDR3 sequence is 12 residues long. In nucleotides, the CDR3 is TGCGCCAGCAGCCCTGGGGGAATCGAGCAGTACTTC. Its translation: CASSPGGIEQYF.

The V and J genes are TRBV4-2 and TRBJ2-5, with 7 bases identical to TRBD1. This CDR3 spans 15 amino acids. V shed 3 bases, J shed 2 bases, and the junction held 6 bases outside the gene matches. CDR1 and CDR2 from the germline V gene are LGHNA and YNFKEQ. The CDR3 DNA sequence: TGTGCCAGCAGCCAGGGAGACAGGGATCAAGAGACCCAGTACTTC. Translated, it gives CASSQGDRDQETQYF.

The gene calls are TRBV15 and TRBJ2-1, with 10 nucleotides matching TRBD2. CDR1 and CDR2 from the germline V gene are LNHNV and YYDKDF (reference sequence). V gave up 8 bases and J gave up 0 bases; unmatched junction bases: 10. The CDR3 contains 17 residues. CDR3 nucleotide sequence: TGTGCCACCCATTCGCCGGGACTAGCGTACTCCTACAATGAGCAGTTCTTC. It encodes CATHSPGLAYSYNEQFF.